This entry features one T cell receptor beta chain sequence. The sample belongs to a study of shared clonotypes between healthy human individuals. Between the trimmed V and J ends, which lost 0 bases and 5 bases, there was a span of 14 bases. The CDR3 is 15 amino acids. In germline, CDR1 is GTSNPN, CDR2 SVGIG (reference sequence). Some clones are missing from TCRdb's copy, which holds only in-frame ones; the method was immunoSEQ multiplex PCR. The sample lists about 980,000 clones, approximately 80% occurring once. The sequence was obtained from a man between 18 and 29 years old in good health. The sample was memory CD4+ T cells sorted from blood. Noted subset: CD45RA-negative fraction. The chain couples TRBV30 to TRBJ2-1; D might be TRBD1 (5 bases). Here the CDR3 reads CAWSVGVRVDNEQFF. The CDR3, as DNA: TGTGCCTGGAGTGTAGGGGTCAGGGTAGACAATGAGCAGTTCTTC. Using reference TRBV30 and TRBJ2-1 for the parts outside the CDR3, the full variable domain is SQTIHQWPATLVQPVGSPLSLECTVEGTSNPNLYWYRQAAGRGLQLLFYSVGIGQISSEVPQNLSASRPQDRQFILSSKKLLLSDSGFYLCAWSVGVRVDNEQFFGPGTRLTVL.